The rows below give T cell receptor beta chains drawn from one sample of a study of T-cell reconstitution after alpha-beta-depleted transplantation in children. TCRdb reprocessed the PCR reads via MiXCR and lists one record per CDR3 protein. The data contain about 20,000 distinct CDR3 sequences, under 13% of them singletons. Sequences were derived from PBMCs from the stem cell graft donor, sampled from the stem cell graft. The receptor source for this set is a human donor who donated a stem cell graft to a child with chronic granulomatous disease. CDR3s include the opening cysteine and the closing phenylalanine or tryptophan. A D gene is named only where the DNA matches it firmly. Not all rows give a size; the values are once, few, many and, for expanded clones, a class.

D,V,J,size,CDR3,DNA
TRBD2,TRBV20-1,TRBJ2-2,many,CSATQRLAGVHTGELFF,TGCAGTGCTACCCAGAGGCTAGCGGGAGTTCACACCGGGGAGCTGTTTTTT
-,TRBV5-4,TRBJ2-7,-,CASSKVGGAYEQYF,TGTGCCAGCAGCAAGGTCGGAGGGGCCTACGAGCAGTACTTC
-,TRBV19,TRBJ2-4,-,CAISRGQTPKNIQYF,TGTGCCATCAGCCGCGGGCAGACACCCAAAAACATTCAGTACTTC
-,TRBV11-1,TRBJ2-3,many,CASSLGQITDTQYF,TGTGCCAGCAGCTTAGGACAGATAACAGATACGCAGTATTTT
-,TRBV7-2,TRBJ2-2,many,CASSLGRMNPTGELFF,TGTGCCAGCAGCCTAGGGCGGATGAACCCCACCGGGGAGCTGTTTTTT
-,TRBV12-3/TRBV12-4,TRBJ2-6,many,CASTLFGPGANVLTF,TGTGCCAGCACCCTGTTCGGTCCCGGGGCCAACGTCCTGACTTTC
-,TRBV4-1,TRBJ2-7,many,CASSQDRTSYEQYF,TGCGCCAGCAGCCAAGATCGTACGAGCTACGAGCAGTACTTC
TRBD2,TRBV27,TRBJ2-1,many,CASIRGGGNEQFF,TGTGCCAGCATCCGGGGGGGCGGCAATGAGCAGTTCTTC
TRBD2,TRBV20-1,TRBJ2-1,-,CSARWGAGGYNEQFF,TGCAGTGCTAGATGGGGGGCGGGGGGCTACAATGAGCAGTTCTTC
-,TRBV7-2,TRBJ2-7,many,CASSPSWVREQYF,TGTGCCAGCAGCCCCTCCTGGGTGCGCGAGCAGTACTTC
-,TRBV5-1,TRBJ2-7,once,CASSLGGSRQAHQYF,TGCGCCAGCAGCTTGGGAGGTAGTAGGCAGGCTCACCAGTACTTC
TRBD1,TRBV7-7,TRBJ2-2,many,CASSNDRGHSGELFF,TGTGCCAGCAGCAACGACAGGGGGCATTCCGGGGAGCTGTTTTTT
TRBD2,TRBV20-1,TRBJ2-3,many,CSARDRASGDTQYF,TGCAGTGCTAGAGATAGGGCTAGCGGAGATACGCAGTATTTT
-,TRBV5-1,TRBJ1-2,many,CASQGPGGNYGYTF,TGCGCCAGTCAAGGCCCCGGCGGCAACTATGGCTACACCTTC
TRBD1,TRBV27,TRBJ2-7,many,CASRRDRQGTYEQYF,TGTGCCAGCAGACGGGACCGACAGGGAACCTACGAGCAGTACTTC